These 28 T cell receptor beta chains share one sample of origin, sequenced in a study of shared clonotypes between healthy human individuals. Assay: immunoSEQ multiplex PCR; the TCRdb copy retains only in-frame clones and omits some. The table lists millions of clones, around 94% of them singletons. Sample: naive CD4+ T cells sorted from blood. The subset is: CD45RA+ positively selected. These receptors originate from a man aged 18-30 years in good health.

The rearrangement links TRBV5-1 to TRBJ1-2; D might be TRBD1 (6 bases). Trimming left V 4 bases short and J 4 bases short, with 23 bases between. The CDR3 runs to 17 residues. Looked up from germline, CDR1 is SGHRS and CDR2 is YFSETQ. The DNA for the CDR3 is TGCGCCAGCAGCCGCGGCGGTATGGGGGGCGCGGTCTATGGCTACACCTTC. It codes for CASSRGGMGGAVYGYTF.

V gene TRBV6-5 combines with J gene TRBJ2-5; tentatively, D is TRBD1 (6 bases). With 6 bases removed from V and 5 bases from J, the gap between germline ends came to 19 bases. Germline loops: CDR1 MNHEY, CDR2 SVGAGI. The CDR3 has 15 residues. The CDR3 DNA follows: TGTGCCAGCAGCCCCGGGACCAACGACAGGGAGACCCAGTACTTC. Protein sequence: CASSPGTNDRETQYF.

This chain joins TRBV5-6 and TRBJ2-7, with 7 bases that match TRBD2. V lost 4 bases, J lost 2 bases, and 12 bases stayed unmatched. Germline loops: CDR1 SGHDT, CDR2 YYEEEE. This CDR3 spans 16 amino acids. The CDR3: CASSLIAGAAAYEQYF. In nucleotides, the CDR3 is TGTGCCAGCAGCCTTATTGCGGGAGCGGCCGCCTACGAGCAGTACTTC.

The chain uses TRBV19 and TRBJ1-1, with D uncertain. Trimming removed 6 bases at V and 4 bases at J, with 15 bases between. The CDR3 has 14 residues. Germline V gives CDR1 LNHDA, CDR2 SQIVND (reference sequence). The CDR3 region has the DNA TGTGCCAGTAGCGACCGAGGAAAAGGCACTGAAGCTTTCTTT. This encodes CASSDRGKGTEAFF.

The CDR3 is CASSEAGISSGNTIYF. The CDR3 DNA reads TGTGCCAGCAGTGAAGCGGGTATTAGCTCTGGAAACACCATATATTTT. The V gene is TRBV6-1, the J gene TRBJ1-3, with D uncertain. This CDR3 has 16 residues. V lost 0 bases to trimming and J lost 0 bases, with 9 bases between them. CDR1 MNHNS and CDR2 SASEGT come from the germline V gene.

This rearrangement joins TRBV5-1 to TRBJ1-4; D may be TRBD1 (5 bases). Germline CDR1 and CDR2: SGHRS and YFSETQ. CDR3 length: 16 amino acids. Trimming shortened V by 0 bases and J by 0 bases, and 9 bases separated the two germline ends. The CDR3 sequence: CASSLAPTATNEKLFF. The CDR3, as DNA: TGCGCCAGCAGCTTGGCCCCGACAGCAACTAATGAAAAACTGTTTTTT.

Points on this clone: The same CDR3 is also encoded by other DNA sequences in this sample. The chain carries TRBV5-1 and TRBJ2-3, with D possibly TRBD2 on 6 matching bases. V was shortened by 0 bases and J by 1 base, with 9 bases between the two germline ends. CDR1 SGHRS and CDR2 YFSETQ come from the germline V gene. CDR3 size: 15 residues. The CDR3 bases are TGCGCCAGCAGCTTGGTTTCGGGGGGCACAGATACGCAGTATTTT. Translating gives CASSLVSGGTDTQYF.

This chain links TRBV21-1 with TRBJ1-2. TRBV21-1 is listed as a pseudogene. CDR3 length: 16 residues. The CDR3 loop is CASSANGRGRGHGYTF. In DNA, the CDR3 is TGTGCCAGCAGCGCAAATGGGCGGGGTAGGGGCCATGGCTACACCTTC.

This clone appeared a single time. The chain joins TRBV4-1 to TRBJ1-2; TRBD1 matches at 8 bases. Looked up from germline, CDR1 is MGHRA and CDR2 is YSYEKL. CDR3 length: 16 amino acids. V dropped 0 bases and J dropped 5; count of bases not matched to a gene: 8. As DNA, the CDR3 is TGCGCCAGCAGCCAAGAACCGGGACAGGTTCAGTATGGCTACACCTTC. Its translation: CASSQEPGQVQYGYTF.

The J gene is TRBJ2-7, the V gene TRBV19; a possible D gene is TRBD1 (5 bases). V was pared by 1 base and J by 1 base, with 11 bases between. This CDR3 has 15 amino acids. CDR1 is LNHDA, CDR2 SQIVND, per germline (reference sequence). The CDR3, as DNA: TGTGCCAGTAGTATAGGGGGCAAGGCGTCCTACGAGCAGTACTTC. The encoded protein is CASSIGGKASYEQYF.

V gene TRBV5-1 combines with J gene TRBJ2-1; D is perhaps TRBD1 (6 bases). Germline V gene data show CDR1 as SGHRS and CDR2 as YFSETQ. This CDR3 region has 15 residues. The ends were cut back, 4 bases at V and 3 bases at J, with 14 bases in the middle. This chain's CDR3 is CASSTTGFLYNEQFF. The CDR3 nucleotides read TGCGCCAGCAGCACGACAGGTTTCCTCTACAATGAGCAGTTCTTC.

The genes are TRBV2 and TRBJ2-4, with TRBD1 matching over 7 bases. Germline CDR1 SNHLY, CDR2 FYNNEI. With 6 bases clipped from V and 4 bases from J, the junction kept 6 bases outside the gene matches. This CDR3 comprises 14 residues. In DNA, the CDR3 is TGTGCCAGCAGCCTCTACAGGGGTAAAAACATTCAGTACTTC. It yields the protein CASSLYRGKNIQYF.

The chain is built from TRBV5-1 and TRBJ1-1; D remains ambiguous. V dropped 2 bases and J dropped 1 base, with 6 bases sitting between them. The CDR3 spans 13 residues. The V gene's germline CDR1 is SGHRS and CDR2 YFSETQ. CDR3: CASSFTWNTEAFF. In DNA form, the CDR3 reads TGCGCCAGCAGCTTCACTTGGAACACTGAAGCTTTCTTT. The complete variable domain, with remaining parts taken from reference TRBV5-1 and TRBJ1-1, reads KAGVTQTPRYLIKTRGQQVTLSCSPISGHRSVSWYQQTPGQGLQFLFEYFSETQRNKGNFPGRFSGRQFSNSRSEMNVSTLELGDSALYLCASSFTWNTEAFFGQGTRLTVV.

The chain has TRBV2 and TRBJ2-2; 7 nucleotides match TRBD1. Germline V lookup: CDR1 SNHLY, CDR2 FYNNEI. CDR3 length equals 14 residues. Trimming removed 7 bases from V and 2 bases from J; junction bases left unmatched: 4. CDR3 bases: TGTGCCAGCACCAGGGGGAGTAACACCGGGGAGCTGTTTTTT. Its protein product is CASTRGSNTGELFF. Combining the CDR3 with reference TRBV2 and TRBJ2-2 gives the whole variable domain EPEVTQTPSHQVTQMGQEVILRCVPISNHLYFYWYRQILGQKVEFLVSFYNNEISEKSEIFDDQFSVERPDGSNFTLKIRSTKLEDSAMYFCASTRGSNTGELFFGEGSRLTVL.

The rearrangement joins TRBV30 to TRBJ1-4; D not resolved. The CDR3 contains 17 residues. The V gene lost 2 bases and the J gene lost 2 bases, with 18 bases spanning the gap. Germline CDR1 and CDR2: GTSNPN and SVGIG (reference sequence). The CDR3 nucleotides are TGTGCCTGGAGTCTCAGTGGGTTACTGAGCACTAATGAAAAACTGTTTTTT. Encoded protein: CAWSLSGLLSTNEKLFF.

The rearrangement uses TRBV18 and TRBJ1-1; D is uncertain. Trimming took off 4 bases at V and 2 bases at J, with 14 bases between the two ends. CDR3 size: 15 residues. Looked up from germline, CDR1 is KGHSH and CDR2 is LQKENI. The CDR3 DNA follows: TGTGCCAGCTCACTCTCCGGGAGCTTAAACACTGAAGCTTTCTTT. Translating it yields CASSLSGSLNTEAFF. Based on the CDR3 plus reference TRBV18 and TRBJ1-1, the full variable domain is NAGVMQNPRHLVRRRGQEARLRCSPMKGHSHVYWYRQLPEEGLKFMVYLQKENIIDESGMPKERFSAEFPKEGPSILRIQQVVRGDSAAYFCASSLSGSLNTEAFFGQGTRLTVV.

This chain links TRBV2 with TRBJ2-7; 9 bases fit TRBD1. The CDR3 totals 12 residues. V was pared by 8 bases and J by 6 bases, with 5 bases of the junction left unmatched. Germline assignment: CDR1 SNHLY and CDR2 FYNNEI. The CDR3 DNA reads TGTGCCAGCTTCGACAGGGGGAGCGAGCAGTACTTC. It encodes CASFDRGSEQYF.

Points on this clone: Within the sample, other DNA sequences also encode this same CDR3. The V gene is TRBV5-1, the J gene TRBJ2-5; possible D gene TRBD2, 6 bases. Trimming removed 2 bases at V and 3 bases at J, with 8 bases between. Germline V gene lookup returns CDR1 SGHRS and CDR2 YFSETQ. The CDR3 is made up of 13 amino acids. CDR3 nucleotides: TGCGCCAGCAGCTTCGGCGGGGAAGAGACCCAGTACTTC. The encoded protein is CASSFGGEETQYF. Based on the CDR3 plus reference TRBV5-1 and TRBJ2-5, the full variable domain is KAGVTQTPRYLIKTRGQQVTLSCSPISGHRSVSWYQQTPGQGLQFLFEYFSETQRNKGNFPGRFSGRQFSNSRSEMNVSTLELGDSALYLCASSFGGEETQYFGPGTRLLVL.

The J gene is TRBJ1-1, the V gene TRBV30, with D hard to call. The CDR3 sequence is 16 residues long. Germline lookup yields CDR1 GTSNPN and CDR2 SVGIG (reference sequence). V lost 3 bases, J lost 2 bases, and 19 bases lay in between. As DNA, the CDR3 is TGTGCCTGGAGGGTAGGTGGAGGACGGATAAACACTGAAGCTTTCTTT. Translated, it gives CAWRVGGGRINTEAFF.

The V and J genes are TRBV2 and TRBJ2-1; TRBD1 is a possible D gene (6 bases). Germline-derived CDR1 and CDR2 are SNHLY and FYNNEI. This CDR3 comprises 13 residues. With 11 bases removed from V and 9 bases from J, the gap between germline ends came to 20 bases. Here the CDR3 reads CAFLDPQGSEQFF. The CDR3 coding sequence is TGTGCCTTCCTCGACCCACAGGGCAGTGAGCAGTTCTTC.

This chain joins TRBV15 and TRBJ2-7; the match to TRBD2 covers 7 bases. The CDR3 is 15 amino acids. Germline V CDR1 and CDR2: LNHNV, YYDKDF (reference sequence). V trimming: 0 bases; J trimming: 2 bases; junction bases outside the gene matches: 4. The CDR3 loop is CATSRDERGPYEQYF. The CDR3 bases are TGTGCCACCAGCAGAGACGAGCGGGGCCCCTACGAGCAGTACTTC.

The rearrangement joins TRBV6-5 to TRBJ2-7; tentative D call: TRBD2 (5 bases). V gave up 6 bases and J gave up 2 bases, with 14 bases separating them. Looked up from germline, CDR1 is MNHEY and CDR2 is SVGAGI. The CDR3 runs to 14 residues. DNA for the CDR3: TGTGCCAGCAGCTTTCACCGGGGTCCCTACGAGCAGTACTTC. Encoded protein: CASSFHRGPYEQYF.

The J gene is TRBJ2-1, the V gene TRBV10-3; the D gene is possibly TRBD2 (6 bases). Germline V gene lookup returns CDR1 ENHRY and CDR2 SYGVKD. The V gene lost 3 bases and the J gene lost 5 bases, with 11 bases spanning the gap. The CDR3 contains 14 residues. As DNA, the CDR3 is TGTGCCATCAGTGAACGGGGACTGGACAATGAGCAGTTCTTC. It specifies CAISERGLDNEQFF.

This chain uses TRBV5-6 with TRBJ1-1; D may be TRBD1 (6 bases). The CDR3 extends over 14 amino acids. With 4 bases removed from V and 3 bases from J, the gap between germline ends came to 13 bases. Germline V CDR1 and CDR2: SGHDT, YYEEEE. CDR3 sequence reads: CASSTSGQYTEAFF. CDR3 DNA sequence: TGTGCCAGCAGCACCAGCGGACAGTACACTGAAGCTTTCTTT. Looking up the rest from reference TRBV5-6 and TRBJ1-1 gives the full variable domain: DAGVTQSPTHLIKTRGQQVTLRCSPKSGHDTVSWYQQALGQGPQFIFQYYEEEERQRGNFPDRFSGHQFPNYSSELNVNALLLGDSALYLCASSTSGQYTEAFFGQGTRLTVV.

Of note for this clone: This sample includes further DNA sequences coding for the same CDR3. The chain recombines TRBV6-5 with TRBJ1-2; D ambiguous. The ends were cut back, 0 bases at V and 2 bases at J, with 7 bases in the middle. CDR1 is MNHEY and CDR2 is SVGAGI in the germline V gene. CDR3 length: 14 amino acids. The CDR3 DNA is TGTGCCAGCAGTTACTCGTGGGAAAACTATGGCTACACCTTC. Residues: CASSYSWENYGYTF.

This rearrangement joins TRBV6-6 to TRBJ2-3, with TRBD2 identical over 10 bases. The length of the CDR3 is 16 residues. V was pared by 7 bases and J by 8 bases, with 15 bases of the junction left unmatched. Germline CDR1 and CDR2: MNHNY and SVGAGI (reference sequence). The DNA of the CDR3 is TGTGCCAGCATCCAAGCGGGAGGGCCCCTTCAGGGTACGCAGTATTTT. Translating it yields CASIQAGGPLQGTQYF.

The chain is built from TRBV15 and TRBJ1-3, with TRBD1 as a possible D gene (6 bases). Trimming pared 1 base from V and 1 base from J, leaving 14 bases between. Germline values: CDR1 LNHNV, CDR2 YYDKDF (reference sequence). The CDR3 runs to 17 residues. CDR3 amino acids: CATSRVRGTNSGNTIYF. DNA of the CDR3: TGTGCCACCAGCAGAGTCAGGGGCACAAATTCTGGAAACACCATATATTTT.

V is TRBV18 and J is TRBJ1-6, with a weak D call TRBD1 (5 bases). The length of the CDR3 is 14 residues. V lost 1 base and J 8 bases, leaving 9 bases between the germline ends. Germline CDR1 KGHSH, CDR2 LQKENI. The CDR3 nucleotides are TGTGCCAGCTCACCACAGACAGTTTATTCACCCCTCCACTTT. It codes for CASSPQTVYSPLHF.